The clone carrying this T cell receptor (beta chain) was observed once. This specimen belongs to a study of OX40 agonist ivuxolimab in advanced cancers. Germline V gene data show CDR1 as SGDLS and CDR2 as YYNGEE. Trimming removed 0 bases from V and 4 bases from J, with 7 bases in between. The CDR3 is 14 amino acids. Sequenced by immunoSEQ multiplex PCR; TCRdb stores in-frame clones only, minus some. The data contain fewer than 85,000 clones, roughly 86% of them singletons. Blood specimens came from baseline, cycle 4 day 1, and cycle 7 day 1. This receptor was identified in an adult with an advanced solid tumor such as melanoma, head and neck, liver or kidney cancer. The rearrangement uses TRBV9 and TRBJ2-2; no definite D call. The specimen comprised CD4+ or CD8+ T cells sorted from blood, sampled in a trial of the OX40 agonist ivuxolimab. The CDR3 protein is CASSVAVSTGELFF. The CDR3 DNA is TGTGCCAGCAGCGTAGCTGTATCCACCGGGGAGCTGTTTTTT. The variable domain in full, with the rest retrieved from reference TRBV9 and TRBJ2-2, is DSGVTQTPKHLITATGQRVTLRCSPRSGDLSVYWYQQSLDQGLQFLIQYYNGEERAKGNILERFSAQQFPDLHSELNLSSLELGDSALYFCASSVAVSTGELFFGEGSRLTVL.